A selection of T cell receptor beta chains follows, all from one sample in a study of identical twins. TCRdb processed the 5' RACE reads anew with MiXCR; each CDR3 protein has one entry. The table has about 1.7 million distinct CDR3 sequences, 32% seen once. Sequencing was carried out using cord blood. The origin of the receptors is a newborn girl in good health. Each CDR3 is given with its conserved first and last residue. The D gene is left open where the match is weak.

d_gene: .
v_gene: TRBV6-4
CDR3aa: CASRMRGQLTGELFF

d_gene: TRBD2
v_gene: TRBV3-1
CDR3aa: CASSQGTSSFKQYF

d_gene: TRBD1
v_gene: TRBV5-6
CDR3aa: CASSPGTGGPEAFF

d_gene: TRBD2
v_gene: TRBV12-3/TRBV12-4
CDR3aa: CASRGGTSGFNEQYF

d_gene: TRBD2
v_gene: TRBV10-3
CDR3aa: CAISEFRGGSYEQYF

d_gene: .
v_gene: TRBV7-2
CDR3aa: CASSLWRWDLYNEQFF

d_gene: .
v_gene: TRBV6-1
CDR3aa: CASSEGTPIRYEQYF

d_gene: TRBD1
v_gene: TRBV6-6
CDR3aa: CASNPQGVEGYTF

d_gene: .
v_gene: TRBV20-1
CDR3aa: CSARRGEGSNQPQHF

d_gene: .
v_gene: TRBV5-1
CDR3aa: CASSIYRARDTEAFF

d_gene: .
v_gene: TRBV20-1
CDR3aa: CSATRGYNEQFF

d_gene: .
v_gene: TRBV14
CDR3aa: CASSQVRRGLKLGPTVDTQYF

d_gene: TRBD2
v_gene: TRBV15
CDR3aa: CATSRTSSGRWNIQYF

d_gene: .
v_gene: TRBV6-4
CDR3aa: CASSGSGGRGEQFF

d_gene: .
v_gene: TRBV20-1
CDR3aa: CSARGMTGNYGYTF

d_gene: TRBD1
v_gene: TRBV27
CDR3aa: CASSQAGTGNVIDNSPLHF

d_gene: .
v_gene: TRBV6-5
CDR3aa: CASSWGEHSGNTIYF

d_gene: .
v_gene: TRBV2
CDR3aa: CASSGGTRMNTEAFF

d_gene: .
v_gene: TRBV29-1
CDR3aa: CSAGDISNYGYTF

d_gene: .
v_gene: TRBV12-3/TRBV12-4
CDR3aa: CASSLSTAPNQPQHF

d_gene: .
v_gene: TRBV9
CDR3aa: CASSASGWDTDTQYF

d_gene: .
v_gene: TRBV29-1
CDR3aa: CSVEFLLSQETQYF

d_gene: .
v_gene: TRBV28
CDR3aa: CASSFGGRAYYEQYF

d_gene: .
v_gene: TRBV20-1
CDR3aa: CSANQLGNSSYNEQFF

d_gene: .
v_gene: TRBV12-5
CDR3aa: CASGLDRGTDTQYF

d_gene: .
v_gene: TRBV12-3/TRBV12-4
CDR3aa: CASSFDRLNSPLHF

d_gene: .
v_gene: TRBV10-3
CDR3aa: CAIREGLASYEQYF

d_gene: .
v_gene: TRBV6-2/TRBV6-3
CDR3aa: CASSYRGPNQPQHF

d_gene: .
v_gene: TRBV5-1
CDR3aa: CASNLASALMNTEAFF

d_gene: .
v_gene: TRBV4-1
CDR3aa: CASSQAGEVNEQFF

d_gene: .
v_gene: TRBV2
CDR3aa: CAIPPGVDNYGYTF

d_gene: .
v_gene: TRBV5-6
CDR3aa: CASSLERQGGPFGTEAFF

d_gene: .
v_gene: TRBV20-1
CDR3aa: CSARFSGWSQPQHF

d_gene: TRBD2
v_gene: TRBV4-1
CDR3aa: CASSQADPRLAGAYNEQFF

d_gene: TRBD1
v_gene: TRBV7-2
CDR3aa: CASSTRTGRNEKLFF

d_gene: .
v_gene: TRBV5-1
CDR3aa: CASSLAEGIGNEQFF

d_gene: .
v_gene: TRBV20-1
CDR3aa: CSARSSLLGRYF

d_gene: .
v_gene: TRBV7-9
CDR3aa: CASSLVVYRTGANVLTF

d_gene: .
v_gene: TRBV5-1
CDR3aa: CASGLTRGPYNEHFF

d_gene: .
v_gene: TRBV7-8
CDR3aa: CASSATSGVAYNEQFF

d_gene: .
v_gene: TRBV25-1
CDR3aa: CASSGRASPLHF

d_gene: .
v_gene: TRBV10-3
CDR3aa: CAITSQTGAMNTEAFF

d_gene: TRBD2
v_gene: TRBV6-5
CDR3aa: CASSYSTGLAANTGELFF

d_gene: .
v_gene: TRBV13
CDR3aa: CASSLGRGYDTEAFF

d_gene: TRBD1
v_gene: TRBV13
CDR3aa: CASSLARTGDTEAFF